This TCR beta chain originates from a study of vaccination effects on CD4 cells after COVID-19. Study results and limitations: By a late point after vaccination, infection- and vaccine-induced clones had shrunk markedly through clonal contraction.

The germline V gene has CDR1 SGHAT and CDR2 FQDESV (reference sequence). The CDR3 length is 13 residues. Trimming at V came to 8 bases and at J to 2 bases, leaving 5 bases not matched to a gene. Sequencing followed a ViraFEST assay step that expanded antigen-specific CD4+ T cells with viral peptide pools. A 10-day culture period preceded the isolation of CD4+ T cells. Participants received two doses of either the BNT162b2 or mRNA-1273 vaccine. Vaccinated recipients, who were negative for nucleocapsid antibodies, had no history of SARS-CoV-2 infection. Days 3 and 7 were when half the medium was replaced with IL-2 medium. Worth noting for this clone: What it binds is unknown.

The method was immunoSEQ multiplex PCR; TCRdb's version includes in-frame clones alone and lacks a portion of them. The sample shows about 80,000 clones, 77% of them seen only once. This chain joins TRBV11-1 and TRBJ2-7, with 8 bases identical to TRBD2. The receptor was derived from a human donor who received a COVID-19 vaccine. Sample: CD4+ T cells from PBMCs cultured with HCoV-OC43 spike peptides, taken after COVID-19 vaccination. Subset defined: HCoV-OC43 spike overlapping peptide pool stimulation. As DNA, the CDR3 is TGTGCCAGCGGGCGGGAGGCCCCCTACGAGCAGTACGTC. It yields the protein CASGREAPYEQYV.